A selection of T cell receptor beta chains follows, all from one sample in a study of post-analysis software for immune sequencing data. Using its own MiXCR run on the PCR reads, TCRdb lists one record per CDR3 protein. The sample yields approximately 160,000 distinct CDR3 sequences, 30% seen once. Sequencing was performed on blood. Source of these receptors: a girl aged 10-17 years with multiple sclerosis. Both conserved end residues are part of each CDR3. A D gene is named only where the DNA matches it firmly. The size entry is marked missing in some rows and otherwise reads once, few, many or a size class.

D | J | size | V | length | DNA | CDR3
- | TRBJ2-5 | many | TRBV28 | 13 | TGTGCCAGCAGTGTAGCGGACCAAGAGACCCAGTACTTC | CASSVADQETQYF
- | TRBJ2-7 | few | TRBV7-8 | 12 | TGTGCCAGCAGCTGGGGGTTGTTGGCCCAGTACTTC | CASSWGLLAQYF
TRBD1 | TRBJ1-1 | - | TRBV6-5 | 16 | TGTGCCAGCAGTCCAGATCCGACAGGGGGGAGAACTGAAGCTTTCTTT | CASSPDPTGGRTEAFF
- | TRBJ1-1 | - | TRBV19 | 13 | TGTGCCAGTAGTATAAATACAGCCACTGAAGCTTTCTTT | CASSINTATEAFF
- | TRBJ2-4 | - | TRBV7-2 | 16 | TGTGCCAGCAGCTCACCCGGGACGGTAGCCAAAAACATTCAGTACTTC | CASSSPGTVAKNIQYF
- | TRBJ1-1 | few | TRBV6-6 | 13 | TGTGCCAGCAGTTCCCGGGACCTCCAACAAGCTTTCTTT | CASSSRDLQQAFF
TRBD2 | TRBJ2-5 | many | TRBV12-3/TRBV12-4 | 16 | TGTGCCAGCAGTTTCAGTCGGCTAGCGGGAGGAGAGACCCAGTACTTC | CASSFSRLAGGETQYF
TRBD2 | TRBJ2-1 | - | TRBV9 | 17 | TGTGCCAGCAGCTCGTCTAGCGGGGGTTTTTCCTACAATGAGCAGTTCTTC | CASSSSSGGFSYNEQFF
TRBD2 | TRBJ2-3 | - | TRBV28 | 19 | TGTGCCAGCAGTTGGGGACTAGCAGTGGCGGAGTCCCCTGGGAATACGCAGTATTTT | CASSWGLAVAESPGNTQYF
TRBD1 | TRBJ1-1 | - | TRBV5-1 | 18 | TGCGCCAGCAACTTCGCCGCCTTAAAAGGACAGGCGAACACTGAAGCTTTCTTT | CASNFAALKGQANTEAFF
- | TRBJ2-1 | - | TRBV5-1 | 15 | TGCGCCAGCAGCTGGGTTCGGACAGAATACAATGAGCAGTTCTTC | CASSWVRTEYNEQFF
- | TRBJ2-7 | many | TRBV27 | 12 | TGTGCCAGCAGGGGGAGCTCCTACGAGCAGTACTTC | CASRGSSYEQYF
- | TRBJ1-1 | - | TRBV7-8 | 13 | TGTGCCAGCAGCCACGAGGGGAACACTGAAGCTTTCTTT | CASSHEGNTEAFF
- | TRBJ1-1 | many | TRBV12-3/TRBV12-4 | 17 | TGTGCCAGCAGTTTAGAGGTAATCCCAGTCTCAGGTGGGCAAGCTTTCTTT | CASSLEVIPVSGGQAFF
- | TRBJ1-4 | - | TRBV20-1 | 13 | TGCAGTGCTAGAGATGGACCAAATGAAAAACTGTTTTTT | CSARDGPNEKLFF
- | TRBJ1-2 | few | TRBV12-3/TRBV12-4 | 11 | TGTGCCAGCAGTCACAACTATGGCTACACCTTC | CASSHNYGYTF
- | TRBJ1-2 | few | TRBV7-9 | 19 | TGTGCCAGCAGCCGAGGAATTTCGTACCGCCGGAGAAGAGGCTATGGCTACACCTTC | CASSRGISYRRRRGYGYTF
TRBD1 | TRBJ1-4 | few | TRBV13 | 14 | TGTGCCAGCAGCTTACAGGGGGCTGGTGAAAAACTGTTTTTT | CASSLQGAGEKLFF
TRBD2 | TRBJ2-7 | - | TRBV30 | 19 | TGTGCCTGGAGTGTACTTGGTAGCGGGAGGCCGAATTCCTCGGGCGAGCAGTACTTC | CAWSVLGSGRPNSSGEQYF
- | TRBJ1-4 | - | TRBV7-8 | 14 | TGTGCCAGCAGCTTCCGAGGGACTAATGAAAAACTGTTTTTT | CASSFRGTNEKLFF
- | TRBJ2-7 | - | TRBV28 | 15 | TGTGTCAGCGGTTTGAATAAGGGGGTTCAAAACGAACAGTACTTC | CVSGLNKGVQNEQYF
- | TRBJ1-1 | few | TRBV20-1 | 15 | TGCAGTGCTCCTCGGGCACAGGGAGGGTTAGCTGAAGCTTTCTTT | CSAPRAQGGLAEAFF
TRBD1 | TRBJ2-3 | - | TRBV5-1 | 16 | TGCGCCAGCAGCCCGGGACAGGCCGGAGGGACAGATACGCAGTATTTT | CASSPGQAGGTDTQYF
TRBD1 | TRBJ1-1 | few | TRBV16 | 14 | TGTGCCAGCAGCCTAAACCCAAGGGGGCGGGAAGCTTTCTTT | CASSLNPRGREAFF
TRBD2 | TRBJ2-5 | many | TRBV4-1 | 16 | TGCGCCAGCAGCCGACCAGCGGGAGCGAGCCAAGAGACCCAGTACTTC | CASSRPAGASQETQYF
- | TRBJ2-5 | few | TRBV15 | 14 | TGTGCCACCTTCCTAGATACTAGTCGAGAGACCCAGTACTTC | CATFLDTSRETQYF
TRBD1 | TRBJ1-1 | few | TRBV10-2 | 15 | TGCGCCAGCAGTGAGGTTCAGGGGGCGGAAACTGAAGCTTTCTTT | CASSEVQGAETEAFF
TRBD1 | TRBJ2-5 | few | TRBV9 | 16 | TGTGCCAGCAGCGTAGCCGCCCAGGGGGCATTCGAGACCCAGTACTTC | CASSVAAQGAFETQYF
TRBD2 | TRBJ2-7 | - | TRBV20-1 | 16 | TGCAGTGCTAGGGACCTACTAGCGGGAGGTTCGTACGAGCAGTACTTC | CSARDLLAGGSYEQYF
- | TRBJ1-1 | few | TRBV6-5 | 11 | TGTGCCAGCAGTTACTCAGACGAAGCTTTCTTT | CASSYSDEAFF
- | TRBJ2-5 | many | TRBV4-2 | 14 | TGTGCCAGCAGCCAAGAGGGGGGAGTAGAGACCCAGTACTTC | CASSQEGGVETQYF
- | TRBJ2-7 | - | TRBV12-3/TRBV12-4 | 13 | TGTGCCAGCAGTTTCACATCCCCCTACGAGCAGTACTTC | CASSFTSPYEQYF
- | TRBJ2-6 | - | TRBV9 | 17 | TGTGCCAGCAGCGAGTATCAGGGGCCAGGTGGGGCCAACGTCCTGACTTTC | CASSEYQGPGGANVLTF
- | TRBJ1-2 | few | TRBV5-1 | 15 | TGCGCCAGCAGCTTGGGTACAGGGTACACTCCTGGCTACACCTTC | CASSLGTGYTPGYTF
TRBD1 | TRBJ2-7 | few | TRBV27 | 14 | TGTGCCAGCACCACGGACAGGAGCACCTACGAGCAGTACTTC | CASTTDRSTYEQYF
TRBD1 | TRBJ2-7 | - | TRBV7-9 | 18 | TGTGCCAGCAGCGTCGACAGGGGGCTGGCCTGGGTGGTCCACGAGCAGTACTTC | CASSVDRGLAWVVHEQYF
- | TRBJ2-2 | few | TRBV3-1 | 15 | TGTGCCAGCAGCCAAACGGCGGTAGGTCGCGGGGAGCTGTTTTTT | CASSQTAVGRGELFF
- | TRBJ1-5 | once | TRBV19 | 13 | TGTGCCAGTAGCCATACAGGTCCTCAGCCCCAGCATTTT | CASSHTGPQPQHF
- | TRBJ2-3 | many | TRBV7-2 | 16 | TGTGCCAGCAGCTTATTTGGTGCGGGATCCACAGATACGCAGTATTTT | CASSLFGAGSTDTQYF
TRBD2 | TRBJ2-2 | - | TRBV12-3/TRBV12-4 | 15 | TGTGCCAGCAACGAGGGGAGGGGTAACACCGGGGAGCTGTTTTTT | CASNEGRGNTGELFF
TRBD2 | TRBJ2-5 | many | TRBV5-1 | 14 | TGCGCCAGCAGCTCTGGAGCGGGAGCAGAGACCCAGTACTTC | CASSSGAGAETQYF
- | TRBJ2-1 | few | TRBV7-3 | 14 | TGTGCCAGCAGCTACTTGGGACTTTGCAATGAGCAGTTCTTC | CASSYLGLCNEQFF